One sample yielded the 28 T cell receptor beta chains listed below, sequenced in a study of blood T cell repertoires in COVID-19. Sequencing used immunoSEQ multiplex PCR; TCRdb keeps in-frame clones, though not all of them. The repertoire holds under 150,000 clones, with roughly 90% as singletons. The source material was peripheral blood. Every receptor here comes from a man aged 65-85 years with active COVID-19.

The chain recombines TRBV11-2 with TRBJ1-1; 7 nucleotides line up with TRBD1. Germline assignment: CDR1 SGHAT and CDR2 FQNNGV. V shed 4 bases, J shed 1 base, and the junction held 6 bases outside the gene matches. There are 15 residues in the CDR3. This chain's CDR3 is CASSYLGQANTEAFF. The DNA for the CDR3 is TGTGCCAGCAGCTACCTCGGACAGGCGAACACTGAAGCTTTCTTT.

This chain joins TRBV5-1 and TRBJ2-2; 12 nucleotides match TRBD2. CDR1 is SGHRS and CDR2 is YFSETQ in the germline V gene. The CDR3 is 15 residues long. J gave up 3 bases and V 6 bases, and 3 bases lay outside the gene matches. The CDR3 bases are TGCGCCAGCATGAGACTAGCGGGAGACACCGGGGAGCTGTTTTTT. This gives the protein CASMRLAGDTGELFF. The complete variable domain, with remaining parts taken from reference TRBV5-1 and TRBJ2-2, reads KAGVTQTPRYLIKTRGQQVTLSCSPISGHRSVSWYQQTPGQGLQFLFEYFSETQRNKGNFPGRFSGRQFSNSRSEMNVSTLELGDSALYLCASMRLAGDTGELFFGEGSRLTVL.

V gene TRBV6-6 combines with J gene TRBJ2-2; possible D gene TRBD1, 6 bases. V gave up 7 bases and J gave up 9 bases, with 21 bases separating them. The length of the CDR3 is 15 residues. Looked up from germline, CDR1 is MNHNY and CDR2 is SVGAGI (reference sequence). The DNA of the CDR3 is TGTGCCAGCACCTTAAGTCAGGGGTCCGGTCGGGAGCTGTTTTTT. Residues: CASTLSQGSGRELFF.

V usage is TRBV7-9 and J usage is TRBJ2-1, with 13 bases aligning to TRBD2. CDR1 SEHNR and CDR2 FQNEAQ come from the germline V gene (reference sequence). The junction had 2 bases not matched to a gene; V was cut back by 4 bases and J by 14 bases. The CDR3 contains 12 residues. The CDR3 DNA is TGTGCCAGCAGCTCACTAGCGGGAGGGAAGTTCTTC. Its protein product is CASSSLAGGKFF.

The rearrangement uses TRBV4-2 and TRBJ1-1; no clear D. The V end was cut by 4 bases, the J end by 8 bases, with 14 bases between. Germline V gene sequence: CDR1 LGHNA, CDR2 YNFKEQ. The CDR3 runs 13 residues. CDR3 protein: CASSRTGVYEAFF. The CDR3 nucleotides read TGTGCCAGCAGCCGGACCGGGGTTTACGAAGCTTTCTTT.

V and J are TRBV25-1 and TRBJ2-6; possible D gene TRBD1, 6 bases. The CDR3 runs to 15 residues. V was pared by 8 bases and J by 4 bases, with 15 bases between. Germline assignment: CDR1 MGHDK and CDR2 SYGVNS. DNA of the CDR3: TGTGCCAGCTCAACAACAGGGCGAGGGGCCAACGTCCTGACTTTC. It encodes CASSTTGRGANVLTF.

V usage is TRBV29-1 and J usage is TRBJ2-7, with a weak D call TRBD2 (7 bases). There are 11 residues in the CDR3. The V gene lost 3 bases and the J gene lost 6 bases, with 9 bases spanning the gap. Germline V lookup: CDR1 SQVTM, CDR2 ANQGSEA. The CDR3 DNA sequence: TGCAGCGTTGATAGGGGGGGCGAGCAGTACTTC. This sequence encodes CSVDRGGEQYF.

This clone was observed once. The chain couples TRBV30 to TRBJ2-7, with unresolved D. The CDR3 runs 15 residues. Trimming took 4 bases from V and 6 from J, leaving 22 bases between them. The germline V gene encodes CDR1 GTSNPN and CDR2 SVGIG (reference sequence). CDR3 nucleotide sequence: TGTGCCTGGACCTCAAGGAGAGCGCTTAGAGGCGAGCAGTACTTC. Protein product: CAWTSRRALRGEQYF.

V is TRBV28 and J is TRBJ1-5; D is uncertain. CDR1 is MDHEN, CDR2 SYDVKM, per germline. V lost 6 bases, J lost 7 bases, and 13 bases lay in between. The CDR3 is 13 amino acids. In nucleotides, the CDR3 is TGTGCCAGCAGCCCAGGTTTCCCCCAGCCCCAGCATTTT. It is translated as CASSPGFPQPQHF.

DNA for the CDR3: TGTGCCAGCAGCTTAAACGCGGACACAGATACGCAGTATTTT. Translation gives CASSLNADTDTQYF. The chain links TRBV7-2 to TRBJ2-3; D unresolved. Germline CDR1 and CDR2: SGHTA and FQGNSA. Trimming shortened V by 2 bases and J by 2 bases, and 8 bases separated the two germline ends. The CDR3 contains 14 residues.

With regard to this clone: Other DNA sequences from this sample encode an identical CDR3 as well. The rearrangement joins TRBV10-3 to TRBJ2-1; 7 positions agree with TRBD2. V shed 0 bases, J shed 0 bases, and the junction held 2 bases outside the gene matches. The CDR3 loop spans 16 amino acids. Germline-derived CDR1 and CDR2 are ENHRY and SYGVKD. CDR3 DNA: TGTGCCATCAGTGAGTCTCGCGGGAGCTCCTACAATGAGCAGTTCTTC. Protein: CAISESRGSSYNEQFF.

The chain combines TRBV19 with TRBJ1-6, with 10 positions matching TRBD1. The trim removed 5 bases at V and 12 bases at J, leaving 10 bases unmatched. This CDR3 region has 15 residues. Germline lookup yields CDR1 LNHDA and CDR2 SQIVND (reference sequence). The CDR3 loop reads CASSAPDRGRGPLHF. Here the CDR3 DNA reads TGTGCCAGTAGTGCCCCAGACAGGGGGCGCGGACCCCTCCACTTT.

The chain has TRBV11-1 and TRBJ1-2, with D tentatively TRBD1 (5 bases). V lost 1 base and J lost 3, with 12 bases in between. The CDR3 extends over 15 amino acids. Germline lookup yields CDR1 SGHAT and CDR2 FQDESV (reference sequence). The CDR3 DNA reads as TGTGCCAGCAGCTTAGAGGCAGGGTTGGACTATGGCTACACCTTC. This gives the protein CASSLEAGLDYGYTF.

This chain joins TRBV7-9 and TRBJ1-1; D not certain. Germline CDR1 reads SEHNR; CDR2 reads FQNEAQ (reference sequence). The CDR3 consists of 11 residues. The V end lost 4 bases, the J end lost 7 bases, and 7 bases lay between the germline ends. The CDR3 region is CASSSPNEAFF. The CDR3, as DNA: TGTGCCAGCAGCTCCCCTAATGAAGCTTTCTTT. Supplemented by reference TRBV7-9 and TRBJ1-1, the full variable domain reads DTGVSQNPRHKITKRGQNVTFRCDPISEHNRLYWYRQTLGQGPEFLTYFQNEAQLEKSRLLSDRFSAERPKGSFSTLEIQRTEQGDSAMYLCASSSPNEAFFGQGTRLTVV.

CDR3 DNA sequence: TGTGCCAGCAGTACATGGGGGGACTCCTACGAGCAGTACTTC. Its translation: CASSTWGDSYEQYF. V is TRBV6-5 and J is TRBJ2-7; tentatively, D is TRBD2 (6 bases). The V and J ends lost 5 bases and 0 bases respectively, with 11 bases between them. CDR1 MNHEY and CDR2 SVGAGI come from the germline V gene. There are 14 residues in the CDR3.

The chain employs TRBV3-1 (or the pseudogene TRBV3-2) and TRBJ1-5; weak D call: TRBD1 (5 bases). The CDR3 loop spans 13 amino acids. The germline V gene encodes CDR1 LGHDT and CDR2 YNNKEL (reference sequence). V was pared by 3 bases and J by 6 bases, with 9 bases between. The CDR3 DNA follows: TGTGCCAGCAGCCAGTCCAGGGCTCAGCCCCAGCATTTT. Its protein is CASSQSRAQPQHF.

This clone appeared a few times. V and J are TRBV28 and TRBJ1-1; TRBD1 matches at 7 bases. Germline-derived CDR1 and CDR2 are MDHEN and SYDVKM. This CDR3 has 12 residues. After removal of 2 bases from V and 7 bases from J, the junction contained 1 base not matched to a gene. The chain's CDR3 is CASSLGQVEAFF. DNA of the CDR3: TGTGCCAGCAGTTTAGGACAGGTTGAAGCTTTCTTT. Based on the CDR3 plus reference TRBV28 and TRBJ1-1, the full variable domain is DVKVTQSSRYLVKRTGEKVFLECVQDMDHENMFWYRQDPGLGLRLIYFSYDVKMKEKGDIPEGYSVSREKKERFSLILESASTNQTSMYLCASSLGQVEAFFGQGTRLTVV.

This sequence joins TRBV21-1 and TRBJ1-6; the table's D gene call, TRBD1, was not cross checked with the DNA. TRBV21-1 represents a pseudogene. The CDR3 runs to 17 residues. In DNA form, the CDR3 reads TGTGCCAGCAGCCGAAGGGGCAGGCCCCTCTATAATTCACCCCTCCACTTT. Its protein is CASSRRGRPLYNSPLHF.

The J gene is TRBJ2-5, the V gene TRBV6-5, with a weak D call TRBD2 (6 bases). The V gene lost 2 bases and the J gene lost 4 bases, with 8 bases spanning the gap. The germline V gene has CDR1 MNHEY and CDR2 SVGAGI. There are 13 residues in the CDR3. The CDR3 DNA reads as TGTGCCAGCAGTTACGACGGGAGAGAGACCCAGTACTTC. This translates into CASSYDGRETQYF.

This clone was observed a handful of times. The V gene is TRBV11-3, the J gene TRBJ1-3, with D maybe TRBD1 (5 bases). Per germline, CDR1 SGHNT and CDR2 YENEEA. CDR3 size: 15 residues. V was clipped by 0 bases and J by 2 bases, with 8 bases between them. This CDR3 is CASSLDAGTGNTIYF. CDR3 in DNA: TGTGCCAGCAGCTTAGACGCAGGGACTGGAAACACCATATATTTT.

V is TRBV5-8 and J is TRBJ1-5; 8 bases are a match to TRBD1. CDR3 length: 15 residues. CDR1 SGHTS and CDR2 YDEGEE come from the germline V gene. V lost 0 bases, J lost 7 bases, and 6 bases stayed unmatched. The CDR3 coding sequence is TGTGCCAGCAGCTTGGCCGGACAGGGAGGCCAGCCCCAGCATTTT. As protein: CASSLAGQGGQPQHF.

This clone was picked up one time. This chain connects TRBV7-2 to TRBJ2-7; 8 nucleotides line up with TRBD1. This CDR3 is built from 16 residues. V was pared by 3 bases and J by 2 bases, with 9 bases of the junction left unmatched. CDR1 and CDR2 (germline): SGHTA, FQGNSA. CDR3 in DNA: TGTGCCAGCAGCTTCCCTCGACAGGGGCCCCCCTACGAGCAGTACTTC. It specifies CASSFPRQGPPYEQYF.

The chain employs TRBV24-1 and TRBJ2-7; 10 bases align to TRBD2. After removal of 3 bases from V and 6 bases from J, the junction contained 4 bases not matched to a gene. The CDR3 length is 14 residues. Germline V gives CDR1 KGHDR, CDR2 SFDVKD. The CDR3 bases are TGTGCCACCAGTGATCCTAGCGGGAGAGGCGAGCAGTACTTC. Its protein product is CATSDPSGRGEQYF.

The V call is TRBV7-2, the J call TRBJ2-1, with 7 positions matching TRBD1. CDR1 and CDR2 (germline): SGHTA, FQGNSA. The V gene end was trimmed by 5 bases and the J gene end by 5 bases; junction bases not matched to a gene: 3. The CDR3 is 13 residues long. The CDR3 reads CASSLDRDNEQFF. The CDR3 DNA is TGTGCCAGCAGCCTTGACAGGGACAATGAGCAGTTCTTC.

Remarks on this clone: At one end, the junction sequence differs from germline, possibly due to a read error. This sequence joins TRBV28 and TRBJ2-7; 9 bases map to TRBD2. CDR3 size: 16 residues. Germline V gene lookup returns CDR1 MDHEN and CDR2 SYDVKM. CDR3 nucleotide sequence: TGTGCCCGCAGGGGGGGGGCGGCGGGGGGGTCCTACGAGCAGTACTTC. It translates to CARRGGAAGGSYEQYF.

This chain joins TRBV3-1 (or the pseudogene TRBV3-2) and TRBJ2-3; D is uncertain. Germline CDR1 is LGHDT and CDR2 is YNNKEL (reference sequence). This CDR3 has 13 amino acids. Trimming stripped 1 base from V and 7 bases from J, with 9 bases between. In nucleotides, the CDR3 is TGTGCCAGCAGCCAAGTTGGGCTGAATACGCAGTATTTT. Encoded protein: CASSQVGLNTQYF.

The chain combines TRBV9 with TRBJ2-5; D possibly corresponds to TRBD1 (5 bases). Per the germline V gene, CDR1 is SGDLS and CDR2 is YYNGEE. The CDR3 is 14 residues long. The ends were cut back, 0 bases at V and 4 bases at J, with 10 bases in the middle. In DNA, the CDR3 is TGTGCCAGCAGCGTAGAGGGGAACCGAGAGACCCAGTACTTC. Its translation is CASSVEGNRETQYF. Combining the CDR3 with reference TRBV9 and TRBJ2-5 gives the whole variable domain DSGVTQTPKHLITATGQRVTLRCSPRSGDLSVYWYQQSLDQGLQFLIQYYNGEERAKGNILERFSAQQFPDLHSELNLSSLELGDSALYFCASSVEGNRETQYFGPGTRLLVL.

The chain couples TRBV7-6 to TRBJ2-3, with a possible D match to TRBD1 (5 bases). Trimming removed 2 bases at V and 7 bases at J, with 10 bases between. Germline-derived CDR1 and CDR2 are SGHVS and FNYEAQ. This CDR3 has 13 amino acids. The CDR3 sequence: CASSLSDTNTQYF. The CDR3 nucleotides are TGTGCCAGCAGCTTATCGGACACCAATACGCAGTATTTT.